One sample yielded the 17 T cell receptor beta chains listed below, sequenced in a study of cytomegalovirus exposure and HLA in healthy donors. The PCR was carried out with 60 Vbeta primers and 13 Jbeta primers. Profiling relied on immunoSEQ multiplex PCR, and the TCRdb table lists in-frame clones only, not all of them. The sample yields 100,000 to 150,000 clones, roughly 80% seen once. The specimen was PBMCs. These receptors all come from a woman between 40 and 50 years old in good health and CMV-seropositive.

This clone occurred once. The CDR3 region is CASSLLRGRQTPNTEAFF. In DNA form, the CDR3 reads TGTGCCAGCAGCTTATTAAGGGGGCGTCAAACCCCGAACACTGAAGCTTTCTTT. The chain recombines TRBV5-4 with TRBJ1-1, with 7 bases lining up with TRBD1. The germline gives CDR1 SGHNT, CDR2 YYREEE (reference sequence). V trimming: 2 bases; J trimming: 1 base; junction bases outside the gene matches: 14. CDR3 length: 18 residues.

This clone was seen a single time. This chain links TRBV5-1 with TRBJ2-2; 11 nucleotides agree with TRBD2. Germline values: CDR1 SGHRS, CDR2 YFSETQ. The length of the CDR3 is 16 residues. V shed 4 bases, J shed 0 bases, and the junction held 2 bases outside the gene matches. The DNA for the CDR3 is TGCGCCAGCAGCCCACTAGCGGGGGCGAACACCGGGGAGCTGTTTTTT. Its translation: CASSPLAGANTGELFF.

The gene calls are TRBV11-2 and TRBJ2-2, with 7 bases matching TRBD1. The V gene end was trimmed by 3 bases and the J gene end by 4 bases; junction bases not matched to a gene: 2. This CDR3 spans 14 amino acids. Germline lookup yields CDR1 SGHAT and CDR2 FQNNGV. The CDR3 coding sequence is TGTGCCAGCAGCTTCAGGACAGGCACCGGGGAGCTGTTTTTT. Its protein product is CASSFRTGTGELFF.

The CDR3 spells CASSQGQGAFEQYF. Written as DNA, the CDR3 is TGCGCCAGCAGCCAAGGACAGGGGGCTTTCGAGCAGTACTTC. The chain is built from TRBV4-3 and TRBJ2-7, with TRBD1 identical over 10 bases. The CDR3 spans 14 residues. Germline V gene sequence: CDR1 LGHNA, CDR2 YSLEER. Trimming took 1 base from V and 6 from J; bases not matched to a gene: 3.

This clone was observed a few times. The rearrangement links TRBV4-1 to TRBJ1-1, with a tentative D call TRBD1 (6 bases). Germline V gives CDR1 MGHRA, CDR2 YSYEKL. This CDR3 comprises 14 residues. The V and J ends lost 4 bases and 5 bases respectively, with 14 bases between them. The CDR3 protein is CASSLTGLGTEAFF. The CDR3 coding sequence is TGCGCCAGCAGCCTCACAGGGTTGGGAACTGAAGCTTTCTTT.

This chain uses TRBV19 with TRBJ2-5, with 7 bases matching TRBD2. Germline values: CDR1 LNHDA, CDR2 SQIVND (reference sequence). With V trimmed by 1 base and J by 5 bases, 1 base remained unmatched. CDR3 size: 13 residues. The CDR3 DNA follows: TGTGCCAGTAGTATAGGACTAGCTGAGACCCAGTACTTC. This translates into CASSIGLAETQYF.

The chain joins TRBV9 to TRBJ2-1, with TRBD2 identical over 10 bases. J gave up 9 bases and V 0 bases, and 9 bases lay outside the gene matches. Germline lookup yields CDR1 SGDLS and CDR2 YYNGEE. This CDR3 comprises 16 residues. CDR3 sequence: CASSVGPAGGPVEQFF. The CDR3 bases are TGTGCCAGCAGCGTAGGTCCAGCGGGAGGGCCGGTTGAGCAGTTCTTC. Variable domain in full (rest from reference TRBV9 and TRBJ2-1): DSGVTQTPKHLITATGQRVTLRCSPRSGDLSVYWYQQSLDQGLQFLIQYYNGEERAKGNILERFSAQQFPDLHSELNLSSLELGDSALYFCASSVGPAGGPVEQFFGPGTRLTVL.

The J gene is TRBJ2-7, the V gene TRBV5-1; 8 bases are shared with TRBD1. The germline V gene encodes CDR1 SGHRS and CDR2 YFSETQ. V gave up 0 bases and J gave up 3 bases; unmatched junction bases: 2. The length of the CDR3 is 14 residues. CDR3: CASSLGDRYYEQYF. The CDR3 region has the DNA TGCGCCAGCAGCTTGGGGGACAGGTACTACGAGCAGTACTTC.

This clone was seen only a few times. This chain uses TRBV21-1 with TRBJ2-7; the table's D call, TRBD2, was not checked against the DNA. TRBV21-1 has pseudogene status. The CDR3 is made up of 10 amino acids. CDR3 nucleotides: TGTGCCACCTCTCGGGACGAGCAGTACTTC. Amino acid sequence: CATSRDEQYF.

The chain carries TRBV28 and TRBJ2-7; 10 bases are shared with TRBD2. CDR1 and CDR2 (germline): MDHEN, SYDVKM. J gave up 6 bases and V 1 base, and 18 bases lay outside the gene matches. The CDR3 totals 19 residues. CDR3 sequence reads: CASSLLIQLLAGGRAEQYF. CDR3 nucleotides: TGTGCCAGCAGTTTATTAATCCAATTGTTAGCGGGGGGCCGGGCCGAGCAGTACTTC. Filled out from reference TRBV28 and TRBJ2-7, the complete variable domain reads DVKVTQSSRYLVKRTGEKVFLECVQDMDHENMFWYRQDPGLGLRLIYFSYDVKMKEKGDIPEGYSVSREKKERFSLILESASTNQTSMYLCASSLLIQLLAGGRAEQYFGPGTRLTVT.

The V and J genes are TRBV10-3 and TRBJ1-2; TRBD1 is a possible D gene (6 bases). Deletions cut 3 bases from V and 11 bases from J, with 13 bases between. There are 12 residues in the CDR3. Germline CDR1 reads ENHRY; CDR2 reads SYGVKD. CDR3 amino acids: CAISDSTGWYTF. Here the CDR3 DNA reads TGTGCCATCAGTGATTCCACAGGGTGGTACACCTTC.

The chain couples TRBV4-3 to TRBJ1-1, with D uncertain. The germline V gene encodes CDR1 LGHNA and CDR2 YSLEER. This CDR3 has 16 amino acids. The ends were cut back, 4 bases at V and 4 bases at J, with 19 bases in the middle. Here the CDR3 reads CASSPRWEGKGTEAFF. The CDR3 DNA is TGCGCCAGCAGCCCCCGGTGGGAGGGCAAGGGCACTGAAGCTTTCTTT.

The chain carries TRBV18 and TRBJ2-5; the match to TRBD1 covers 8 bases. CDR3 length: 15 residues. V was clipped by 5 bases and J by 2 bases; unmatched bases: 7. Germline V lookup: CDR1 KGHSH, CDR2 LQKENI. CDR3 in amino acids: CASSDQTGVQETQYF. DNA for the CDR3: TGTGCCAGCTCAGACCAGACAGGGGTTCAAGAGACCCAGTACTTC.

CDR3 amino acids: CASNLSSGGRGADTQYF. CDR3 sequence (DNA): TGTGCCAGCAACCTTTCTAGCGGGGGGCGGGGGGCAGATACGCAGTATTTT. This chain links TRBV6-7 with TRBJ2-3; 11 bases align to TRBD2. TRBV6-7 is classed as an ORF, of uncertain function. This CDR3 contains 17 residues. V dropped 7 bases and J dropped 4; count of bases not matched to a gene: 13.

This clone was recorded only once. V gene TRBV10-3 combines with J gene TRBJ2-6; no firm D call. The CDR3 length is 12 residues. CDR1 is ENHRY and CDR2 is SYGVKD in the germline V gene. Trimming took 0 bases from V and 11 from J, leaving 5 bases between them. The CDR3 is CAISESTYVLTF. The CDR3 nucleotides read TGTGCCATCAGTGAGTCCACTTACGTCCTGACTTTC.

The V gene is TRBV7-9, the J gene TRBJ1-1; D remains ambiguous. Trimming took 5 bases from V and 7 from J, leaving 14 bases between them. From germline, CDR1 is SEHNR and CDR2 FQNEAQ (reference sequence). The length of the CDR3 is 13 residues. The CDR3 DNA reads TGTGCCAGCAGCAAAAGGACTGCTGGTGAAGCTTTCTTT. Translation: CASSKRTAGEAFF.

The chain joins TRBV18 to TRBJ1-3; D is possibly TRBD1 (5 bases). Germline CDR1 reads KGHSH; CDR2 reads LQKENI. Trimming took off 5 bases at V and 2 bases at J, with 13 bases between the two ends. This CDR3 region has 15 residues. CDR3 sequence reads: CASSSSGNPGNTIYF. The CDR3 DNA sequence: TGTGCCAGCTCATCCTCAGGGAATCCTGGAAACACCATATATTTT.